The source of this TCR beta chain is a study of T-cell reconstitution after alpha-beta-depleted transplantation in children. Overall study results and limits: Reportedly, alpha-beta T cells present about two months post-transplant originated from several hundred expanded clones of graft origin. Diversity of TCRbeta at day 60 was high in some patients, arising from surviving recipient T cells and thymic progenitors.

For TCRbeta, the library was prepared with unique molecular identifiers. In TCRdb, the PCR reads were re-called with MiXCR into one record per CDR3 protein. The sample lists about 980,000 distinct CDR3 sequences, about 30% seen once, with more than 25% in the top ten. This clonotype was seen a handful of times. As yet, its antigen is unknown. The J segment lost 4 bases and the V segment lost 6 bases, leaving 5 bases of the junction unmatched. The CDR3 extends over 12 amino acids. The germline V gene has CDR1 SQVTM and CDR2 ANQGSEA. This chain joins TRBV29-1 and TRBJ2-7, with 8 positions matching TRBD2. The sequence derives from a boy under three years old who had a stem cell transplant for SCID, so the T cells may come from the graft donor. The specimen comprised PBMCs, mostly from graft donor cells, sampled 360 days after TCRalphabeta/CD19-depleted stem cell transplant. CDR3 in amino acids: CSVPGLGYEQYF. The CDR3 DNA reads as TGCAGCGTCCCGGGACTAGGTTACGAGCAGTACTTC.